This T cell receptor (beta chain) was found in a study of PD-1 blockade in classical Hodgkin lymphoma. Regarding the study as a whole: Still unresolved is the cause of the repertoire differences, which may be disease activity or prior therapy.

Comments on this clone: Antigen specificity is unknown.

The CDR3 runs to 13 residues. Germline CDR1 SGHVS, CDR2 FNYEAQ. V lost 2 bases, J lost 1 base, and 5 bases lay in between. Time point described: newly diagnosed, previously untreated cHL patient sample. From thawed PBMCs, CD8+ T cells were isolated by magnetic negative selection. Libraries were prepared by immunoSEQ multiplex PCR; TCRdb keeps only in-frame clonotypes and omits some of them. Of more than 7,500 clones listed, about 91% were seen once; the top ten hold roughly 8.1%. The chain employs TRBV7-6 and TRBJ1-1; no firm D call. This TCR was recovered from a human donor with classical Hodgkin lymphoma. Specimen: CD8+ T cells from blood. The CDR3 region is CASSLPPNTEAFF. The CDR3 coding sequence is TGTGCCAGCAGCTTACCCCCGAACACTGAAGCTTTCTTT.